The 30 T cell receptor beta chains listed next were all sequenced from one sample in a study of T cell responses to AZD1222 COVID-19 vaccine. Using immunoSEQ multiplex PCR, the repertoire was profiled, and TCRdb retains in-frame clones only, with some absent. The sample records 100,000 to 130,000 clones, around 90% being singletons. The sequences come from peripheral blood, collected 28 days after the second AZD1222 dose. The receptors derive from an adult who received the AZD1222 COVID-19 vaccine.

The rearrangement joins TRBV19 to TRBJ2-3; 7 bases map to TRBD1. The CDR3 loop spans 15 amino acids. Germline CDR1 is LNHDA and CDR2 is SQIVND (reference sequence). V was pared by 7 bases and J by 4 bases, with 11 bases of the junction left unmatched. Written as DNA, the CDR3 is TGTGCCAGTACCCAGGGGGTTACAGGTCCAGATACGCAGTATTTT. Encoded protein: CASTQGVTGPDTQYF. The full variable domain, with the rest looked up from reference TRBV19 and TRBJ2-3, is DGGITQSPKYLFRKEGQNVTLSCEQNLNHDAMYWYRQDPGQGLRLIYYSQIVNDFQKGDIAEGYSVSREKKESFPLTVTSAQKNPTAFYLCASTQGVTGPDTQYFGPGTRLTVL.

The CDR3, as DNA: TGTGCCAGCACCGAAGGGGGCACTGATGAAAAACTGTTTTTT. Its translation: CASTEGGTDEKLFF. The V gene is TRBV5-5, the J gene TRBJ1-4; 7 bases are a match to TRBD1. There are 14 residues in the CDR3. Germline V gene lookup returns CDR1 SGHKS and CDR2 YYEKEE (reference sequence). V shed 6 bases and J 6 bases; nucleotides not matched to a gene: 8.

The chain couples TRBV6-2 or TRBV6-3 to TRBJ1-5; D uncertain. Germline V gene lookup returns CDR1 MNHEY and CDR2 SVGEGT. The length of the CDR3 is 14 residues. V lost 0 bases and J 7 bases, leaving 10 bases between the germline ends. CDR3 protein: CASSYSGTKQPQHF. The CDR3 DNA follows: TGTGCCAGCAGTTACTCGGGAACGAAGCAGCCCCAGCATTTT.

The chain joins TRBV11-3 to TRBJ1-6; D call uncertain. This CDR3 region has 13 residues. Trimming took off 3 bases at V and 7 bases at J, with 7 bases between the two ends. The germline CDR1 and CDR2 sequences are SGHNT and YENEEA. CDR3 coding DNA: TGTGCCAGCAGCTTGAGGCAAAATTCACCCCTCCACTTT. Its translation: CASSLRQNSPLHF.

This CDR3 reads CASGLAGHYEQYF. CDR3 DNA: TGTGCCAGCGGACTAGCGGGCCACTACGAGCAGTACTTC. The chain links TRBV27 to TRBJ2-7; 11 bases agree with TRBD2. CDR1 is MNHEY and CDR2 is SMNVEV in the germline V gene (reference sequence). V was clipped by 8 bases and J by 3 bases; unmatched bases: 3. The CDR3 spans 13 residues.

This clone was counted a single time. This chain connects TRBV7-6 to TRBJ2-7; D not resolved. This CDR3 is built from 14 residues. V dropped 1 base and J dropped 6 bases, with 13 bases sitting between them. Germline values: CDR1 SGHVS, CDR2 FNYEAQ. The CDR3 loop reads CASSLGGRPSEQYF. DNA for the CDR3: TGTGCCAGCAGCTTAGGTGGACGGCCGAGCGAGCAGTACTTC. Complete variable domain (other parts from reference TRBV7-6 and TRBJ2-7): GAGVSQSPRYKVTKRGQDVALRCDPISGHVSLYWYRQALGQGPEFLTYFNYEAQQDKSGLPNDRFSAERPEGSISTLTIQRTEQRDSAMYRCASSLGGRPSEQYFGPGTRLTVT.

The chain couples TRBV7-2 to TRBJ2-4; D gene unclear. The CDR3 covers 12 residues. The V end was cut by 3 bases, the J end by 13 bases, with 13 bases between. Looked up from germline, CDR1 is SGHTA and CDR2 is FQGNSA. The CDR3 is CASSFDYAWQYF. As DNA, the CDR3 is TGTGCCAGCAGCTTCGATTACGCGTGGCAGTACTTC.

The DNA of the CDR3 is TGTGCCAGCAGCTCAGGGTCAGGGGGTGGCTACACCTTC. Translating it yields CASSSGSGGGYTF. The J gene is TRBJ1-2, the V gene TRBV7-3, with 7 bases aligning to TRBD1. Germline V lookup: CDR1 SGHTA, CDR2 FQGTGA. With V trimmed by 4 bases and J by 7 bases, 6 bases remained unmatched. The length of the CDR3 is 13 residues.

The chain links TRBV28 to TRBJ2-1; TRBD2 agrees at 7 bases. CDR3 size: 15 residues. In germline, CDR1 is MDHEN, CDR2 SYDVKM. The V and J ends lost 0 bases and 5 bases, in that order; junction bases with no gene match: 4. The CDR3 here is CASSLWASGNNEQFF. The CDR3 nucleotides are TGTGCCAGCAGTTTATGGGCTAGCGGAAACAATGAGCAGTTCTTC.

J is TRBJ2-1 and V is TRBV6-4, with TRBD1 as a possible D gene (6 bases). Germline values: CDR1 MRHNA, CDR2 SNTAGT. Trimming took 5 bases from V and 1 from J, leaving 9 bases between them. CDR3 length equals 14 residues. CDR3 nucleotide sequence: TGTGCCAGCAGTCCCGGGACATCCTACAATGAGCAGTTCTTC. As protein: CASSPGTSYNEQFF.

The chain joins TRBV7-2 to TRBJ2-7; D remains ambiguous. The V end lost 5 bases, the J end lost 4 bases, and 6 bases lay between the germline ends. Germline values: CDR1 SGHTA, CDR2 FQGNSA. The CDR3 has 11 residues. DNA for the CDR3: TGTGCCAGCAGCACCGCATACGAGCAGTACTTC. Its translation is CASSTAYEQYF.

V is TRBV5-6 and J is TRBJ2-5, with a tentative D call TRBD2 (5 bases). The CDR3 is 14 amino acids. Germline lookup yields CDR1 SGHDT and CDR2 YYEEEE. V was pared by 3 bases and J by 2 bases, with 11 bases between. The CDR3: CASSSEAAQETQYF. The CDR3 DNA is TGTGCCAGCAGCTCGGAAGCGGCTCAAGAGACCCAGTACTTC.

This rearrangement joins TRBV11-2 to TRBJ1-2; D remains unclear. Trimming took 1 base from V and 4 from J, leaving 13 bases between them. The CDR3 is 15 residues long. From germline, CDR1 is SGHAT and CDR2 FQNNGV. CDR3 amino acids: CASSLAADPLYGYTF. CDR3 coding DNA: TGTGCCAGCAGCTTAGCGGCAGACCCACTCTATGGCTACACCTTC.

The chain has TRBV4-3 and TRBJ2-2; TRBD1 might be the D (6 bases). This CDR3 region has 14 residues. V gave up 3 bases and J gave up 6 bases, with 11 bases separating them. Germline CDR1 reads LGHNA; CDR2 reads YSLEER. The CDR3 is CASSHGQSPGELFF. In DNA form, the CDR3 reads TGCGCCAGCAGCCACGGACAGTCGCCCGGGGAGCTGTTTTTT.

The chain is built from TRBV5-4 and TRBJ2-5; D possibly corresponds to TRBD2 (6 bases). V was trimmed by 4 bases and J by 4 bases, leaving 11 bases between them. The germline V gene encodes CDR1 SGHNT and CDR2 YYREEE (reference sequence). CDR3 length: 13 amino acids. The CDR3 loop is CASSDQGGETQYF. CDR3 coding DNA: TGTGCCAGCAGCGACCAGGGAGGAGAGACCCAGTACTTC.

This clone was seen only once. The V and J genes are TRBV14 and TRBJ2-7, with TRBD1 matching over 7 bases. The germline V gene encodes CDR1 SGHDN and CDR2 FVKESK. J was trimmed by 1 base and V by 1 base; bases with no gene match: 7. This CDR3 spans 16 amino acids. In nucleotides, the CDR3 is TGTGCCAGCAGCCAAGTGACTTTCAGGGGGTCCTACGAGCAGTACTTC. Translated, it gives CASSQVTFRGSYEQYF.

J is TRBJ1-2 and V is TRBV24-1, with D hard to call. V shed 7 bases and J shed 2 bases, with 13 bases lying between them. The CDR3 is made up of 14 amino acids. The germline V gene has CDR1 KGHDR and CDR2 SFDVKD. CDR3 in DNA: TGTGCCACCAGGGACGGATCCCTAAACTATGGCTACACCTTC. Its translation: CATRDGSLNYGYTF.

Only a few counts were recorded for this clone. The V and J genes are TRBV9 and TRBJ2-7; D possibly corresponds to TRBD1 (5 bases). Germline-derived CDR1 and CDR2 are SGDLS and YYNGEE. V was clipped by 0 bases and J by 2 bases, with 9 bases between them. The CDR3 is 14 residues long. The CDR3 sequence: CASSVATGPYEQYF. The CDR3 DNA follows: TGTGCCAGCAGCGTAGCTACAGGACCCTACGAGCAGTACTTC.

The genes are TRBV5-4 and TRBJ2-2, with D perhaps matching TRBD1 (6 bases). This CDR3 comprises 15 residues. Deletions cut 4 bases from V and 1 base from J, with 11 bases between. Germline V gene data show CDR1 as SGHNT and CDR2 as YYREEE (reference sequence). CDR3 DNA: TGTGCCAGCAGCCGGACAGTCGGGAACACCGGGGAGCTGTTTTTT. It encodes CASSRTVGNTGELFF.

This chain's CDR3 is CATSDEGRYTGELFF. The CDR3 DNA follows: TGTGCCACCAGTGATGAGGGGCGGTACACCGGGGAGCTGTTTTTT. The rearrangement uses TRBV24-1 and TRBJ2-2, with D perhaps being TRBD1 or TRBD2 (5 bases each). Germline V CDR1 and CDR2: KGHDR, SFDVKD. The CDR3 has 15 residues. Trimming left V 3 bases short and J 3 bases short, with 10 bases between.

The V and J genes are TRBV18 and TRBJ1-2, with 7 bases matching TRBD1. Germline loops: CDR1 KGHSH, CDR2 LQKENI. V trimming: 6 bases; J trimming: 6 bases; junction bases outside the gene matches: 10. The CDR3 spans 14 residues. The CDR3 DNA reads TGTGCCAGCTCCCCTCAGGGGGGGCTAGATGGCTACACCTTC. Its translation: CASSPQGGLDGYTF.

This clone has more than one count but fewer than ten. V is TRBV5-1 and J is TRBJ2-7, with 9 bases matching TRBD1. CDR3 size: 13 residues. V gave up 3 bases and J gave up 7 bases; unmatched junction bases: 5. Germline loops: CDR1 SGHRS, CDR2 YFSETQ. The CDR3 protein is CASSSGQGLEQYF. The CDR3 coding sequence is TGCGCCAGCAGCTCTGGACAGGGGCTTGAGCAGTACTTC.

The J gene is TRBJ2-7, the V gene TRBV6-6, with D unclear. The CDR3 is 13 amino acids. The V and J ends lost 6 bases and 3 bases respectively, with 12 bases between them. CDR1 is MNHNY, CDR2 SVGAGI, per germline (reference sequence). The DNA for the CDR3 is TGTGCCAGCAGCCGCGACCTATACTACGAGCAGTACTTC. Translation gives CASSRDLYYEQYF.

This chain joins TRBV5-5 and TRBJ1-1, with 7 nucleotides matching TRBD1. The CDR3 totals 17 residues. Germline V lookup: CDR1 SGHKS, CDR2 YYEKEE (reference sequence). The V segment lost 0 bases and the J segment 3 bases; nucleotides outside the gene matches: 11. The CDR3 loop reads CASSLEGGAGSYTEAFF. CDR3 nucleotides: TGTGCCAGCAGCTTGGAAGGGGGCGCAGGGTCTTACACTGAAGCTTTCTTT.

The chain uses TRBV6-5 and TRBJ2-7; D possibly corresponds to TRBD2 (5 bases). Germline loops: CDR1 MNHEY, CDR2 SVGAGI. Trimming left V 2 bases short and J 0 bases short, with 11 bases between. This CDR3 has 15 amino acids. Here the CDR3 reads CASSYRERGSYEQYF. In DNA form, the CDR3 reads TGTGCCAGCAGTTACAGGGAGCGTGGCTCCTACGAGCAGTACTTC.

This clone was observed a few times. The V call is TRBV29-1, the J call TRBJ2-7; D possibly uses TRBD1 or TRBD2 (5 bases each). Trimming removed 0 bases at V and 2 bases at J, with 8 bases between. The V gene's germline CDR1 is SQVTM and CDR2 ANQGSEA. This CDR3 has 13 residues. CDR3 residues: CSVEDRGPYEQYF. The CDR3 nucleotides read TGCAGCGTTGAAGATCGGGGACCCTACGAGCAGTACTTC.

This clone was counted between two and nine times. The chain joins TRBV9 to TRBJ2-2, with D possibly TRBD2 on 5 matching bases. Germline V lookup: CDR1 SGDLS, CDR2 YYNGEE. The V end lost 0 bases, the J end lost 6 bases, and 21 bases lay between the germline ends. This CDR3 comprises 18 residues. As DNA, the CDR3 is TGTGCCAGCAGCGTAGCTACCGAGGGTAGCAGCCTCCCCGGGGAGCTGTTTTTT. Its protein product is CASSVATEGSSLPGELFF.

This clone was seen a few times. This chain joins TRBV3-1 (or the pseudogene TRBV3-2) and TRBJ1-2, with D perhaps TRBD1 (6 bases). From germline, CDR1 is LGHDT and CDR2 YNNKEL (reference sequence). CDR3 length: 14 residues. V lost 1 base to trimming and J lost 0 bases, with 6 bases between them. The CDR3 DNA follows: TGTGCCAGCAGCCAAGGGACAGCTAACTATGGCTACACCTTC. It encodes CASSQGTANYGYTF.

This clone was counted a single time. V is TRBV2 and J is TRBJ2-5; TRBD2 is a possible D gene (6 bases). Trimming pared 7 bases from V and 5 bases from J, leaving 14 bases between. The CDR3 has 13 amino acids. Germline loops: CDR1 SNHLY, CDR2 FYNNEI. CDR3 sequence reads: CASMGLARETQYF. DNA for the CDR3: TGTGCCAGCATGGGGCTAGCGAGGGAGACCCAGTACTTC.

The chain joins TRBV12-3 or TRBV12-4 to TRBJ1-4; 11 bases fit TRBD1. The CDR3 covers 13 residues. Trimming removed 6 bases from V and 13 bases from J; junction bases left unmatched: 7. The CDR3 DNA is TGTGCCAGCAGCAGGGACAGGGGGACCGTACTGTTTTTT. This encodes CASSRDRGTVLFF.